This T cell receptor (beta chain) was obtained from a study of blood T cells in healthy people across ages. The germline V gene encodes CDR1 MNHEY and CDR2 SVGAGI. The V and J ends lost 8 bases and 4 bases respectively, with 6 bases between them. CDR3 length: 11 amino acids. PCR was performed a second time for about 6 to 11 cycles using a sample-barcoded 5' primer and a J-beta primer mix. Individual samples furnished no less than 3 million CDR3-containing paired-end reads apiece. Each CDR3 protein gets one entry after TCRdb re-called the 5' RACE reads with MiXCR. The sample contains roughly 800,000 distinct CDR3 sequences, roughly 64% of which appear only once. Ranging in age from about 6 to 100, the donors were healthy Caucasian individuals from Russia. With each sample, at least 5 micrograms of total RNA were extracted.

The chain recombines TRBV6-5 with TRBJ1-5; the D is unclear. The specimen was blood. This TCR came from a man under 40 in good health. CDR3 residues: CASGDNQPQHF. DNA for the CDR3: TGTGCCAGCGGCGATAATCAGCCCCAGCATTTT.